What follows is one TCR beta chain and its context. Authors' processing steps: The authors estimated nucleated cell counts from reference gene primer amplification. Sequencing used immunoSEQ multiplex PCR; TCRdb keeps in-frame clones, though not all of them. V and J calls and clone size are copied from that table; D and trimming were computed from the DNA. The data contain over 350,000 clones, about 90% of them singletons. The data are from a study of blood T cell repertoires in COVID-19. Overall study: Specimens from acute and convalescent COVID-19 originated in the United States, Italy and Spain.

Membership in each cohort depended on participant-reported clinical history. This CDR3 region has 14 residues. The germline V gene has CDR1 GTSNPN and CDR2 SVGIG (reference sequence). V was trimmed by 0 bases and J by 6 bases, leaving 13 bases between them. The rearrangement uses TRBV30 and TRBJ2-3; D unresolved. The material sequenced was PBMCs or T cells enriched from blood (not recorded which). This TCR came from a woman under 30 with acute COVID-19. CDR3 bases: TGTGCCTGGAGTGTACTTCGGAGCGCTGATACGCAGTATTTT. Encoded protein: CAWSVLRSADTQYF.